This TCR beta chain was retrieved from a study of blood T cell repertoires in COVID-19. For the study at large: PBMCs, B-cell-depleted T cells, or T cells provided the cDNA or gDNA that made up the material.

The CDR3 length is 14 residues. Germline lookup yields CDR1 SGHNT and CDR2 YENEEA. V lost 6 bases to trimming and J lost 3 bases, with 14 bases between them. Study processing details: Estimation of nucleated cell counts was performed using reference gene primer amplification. Produced via immunoSEQ multiplex PCR; TCRdb's table is partial and in-frame only. The V and J calls and clone size are taken from that table; D and trimming were inferred from the DNA. This sample has 80,000 to 100,000 clones, with approximately 81% found just once. This chain uses TRBV11-3 with TRBJ1-1, with a tentative D call TRBD1 (6 bases). The sequence came from a man in his sixties with acute or convalescent COVID-19. The sample was peripheral blood. DNA for the CDR3: TGTGCCAGCAGGACCATAGGGGGGGACACTGAAGCTTTCTTT. This encodes CASRTIGGDTEAFF.